The 7 T cell receptor beta chains below were found in one sample sequenced in a study of tumor-infiltrating lymphocytes in primary liver carcinoma. The investigators made TCR beta cDNA from about 510 ng total RNA, using a constant-region primer. Three nested multiplex PCR rounds of slightly modified ARM-PCR generated TCR beta libraries. In the first two PCR rounds, TRBV1-TRBV30 forward primers were paired with a C-beta reverse primer, and each round lasted approximately 9 cycles. TCRdb re-analysed the multiplex PCR reads in MiXCR, keeping a single row per CDR3 protein. Here the sample spans about 180,000 distinct CDR3 sequences, 60% being singletons. RNA isolated from unsorted whole blood supplied the blood RNA, with germline DNA also extracted. The sequenced sample was peripheral blood. The receptors shown here come from a man aged 35 to 55 with primary liver carcinoma and hepatitis B virus infection.

Details on this clonotype: The junction shows a germline mismatch at one end, possibly a read error. The chain employs TRBV5-5 and TRBJ2-1; 11 nucleotides agree with TRBD2. The end of the DNA aligns better with TRBJ2-7, so the J call may be wrong. Germline assignment: CDR1 SGHKS and CDR2 YYEKEE (reference sequence). There are 15 residues in the CDR3. CDR3 in DNA: TGTGCTAGCAGCTGGACCGGGACTAGCGGCAATGAGCAGTACTTC. This translates into CASSWTGTSGNEQYF.

Turning to this clonotype: One junction end does not reproduce the germline sequence, and a read error may be involved. This rearrangement joins TRBV28 to TRBJ2-6; weak D call: TRBD2 (6 bases). The CDR3 sequence is 17 residues long. CDR1 MDHEN and CDR2 SYDVKM come from the germline V gene. CDR3 protein: CATSGGTSNSGANVLTF. CDR3 DNA sequence: TGTGCCACCAGTGGCGGGACTTCGAACTCTGGGGCCAACGTCCTGACTTTC.

This clonotype was found many times. The chain couples TRBV29-1 to TRBJ2-1, with 10 bases fitting TRBD2. J gave up 10 bases and V 3 bases, and 15 bases lay outside the gene matches. This CDR3 region has 16 residues. Looked up from germline, CDR1 is SQVTM and CDR2 is ANQGSEA. The CDR3 is CSVEEAGTSVTVEQFF. As DNA, the CDR3 is TGCAGCGTTGAGGAGGCTGGGACTAGCGTGACGGTCGAGCAGTTCTTC.

This clonotype occurred many times. V and J are TRBV11-3 and TRBJ2-2; 7 bases fit TRBD1. CDR1 is SGHNT, CDR2 YENEEA, per germline. This CDR3 comprises 17 residues. V shed 0 bases, J shed 1 base, and the junction held 5 bases outside the gene matches. The CDR3 nucleotides are TGTGCCAGCAGCTTAGAACGAGGGGGCGGGAACACCGGGGAGCTGTTTTTT. Its protein product is CASSLERGGGNTGELFF.

Comments on this clonotype: This could be a read error, since a much larger clone is one nucleotide away. V is TRBV29-1 and J is TRBJ2-3, with D possibly matching TRBD1 (7 bases). There are 12 residues in the CDR3. The germline CDR1 and CDR2 sequences are SQVTM and ANQGSEA. Here the CDR3 DNA reads TGCAGCGTTGATGGCGGGACAGATACGCACTATTTT. This codes for CSVDGGTDTHYF.

There are a few counts of this clonotype. A much larger clone lies a single base off, so this may be a read error. The chain carries TRBV11-2 and TRBJ2-1; 7 nucleotides align to TRBD1. The CDR3 runs to 14 residues. Germline lookup yields CDR1 SGHAT and CDR2 FQNNGV. Trimming at V came to 8 bases and at J to 7 bases, leaving 11 bases not matched to a gene. The CDR3 DNA follows: TGTGCCAGCGGCCCCTCGACAGGGCCGAATGAGCAGTTCTTC. It is translated as CASGPSTGPNEQFF.

This clonotype was counted ten times or more. The chain is built from TRBV12-3 or TRBV12-4 and TRBJ2-7; 8 bases match TRBD2. The CDR3 totals 15 residues. Losses at the gene ends were 7 bases for V and 3 bases for J; bases not matched to a gene: 11. CDR3 protein: CASTPSSGPFYEQYF. The CDR3 DNA reads TGTGCCAGCACCCCCTCTAGCGGGCCATTCTACGAGCAGTACTTC.